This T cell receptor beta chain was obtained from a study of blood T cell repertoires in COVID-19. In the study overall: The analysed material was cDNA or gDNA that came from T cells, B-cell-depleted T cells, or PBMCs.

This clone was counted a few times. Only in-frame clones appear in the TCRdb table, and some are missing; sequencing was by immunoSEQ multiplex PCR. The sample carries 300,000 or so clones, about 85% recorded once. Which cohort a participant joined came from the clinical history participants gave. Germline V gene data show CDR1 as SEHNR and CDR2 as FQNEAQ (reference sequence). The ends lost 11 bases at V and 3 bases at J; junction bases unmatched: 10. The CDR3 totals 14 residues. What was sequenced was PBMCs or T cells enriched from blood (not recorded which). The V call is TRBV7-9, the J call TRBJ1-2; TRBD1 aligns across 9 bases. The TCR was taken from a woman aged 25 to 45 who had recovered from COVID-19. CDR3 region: CASSGTGIHYGYTF. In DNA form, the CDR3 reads TGTGCCTCATCCGGGACAGGGATCCACTATGGCTACACCTTC.